This T cell receptor beta chain was sequenced during a study of patients and donors after allogeneic stem cell transplantation (dated by TCRdb to 2018 to 2021). On this clonotype: The antigen this receptor binds is unknown. Nothing much larger sits one base from this clone, and base qualities are not available.

Receptor amplification or capture employed RT-PCR. The sample was run on a NextSeq 550. TCRdb reworked the public reads: Q25 trimming with fastp, MiXCR clone assembly, productive beta chains retained. When rows share a CDR3 protein, they turn into one entry using the most common DNA and genes. The sample data list around 150,000 distinct CDR3 sequences, and roughly two fifths of these were observed just once. The top ten clones comprise 50% to 65% of the sample. From the cysteine through the phenylalanine, the CDR3 covers 13 amino acids. The entry retains the CDR3 DNA only, 39 bases that are in frame from base 1. According to the germline V gene, CDR1 reads SGHTS and CDR2 reads YDEGEE. V lost 0 bases and J lost 4 bases; the stretch between them is 6 bases long.

The chain is encoded by TRBV5-8 joined to TRBJ2-3; the D call is possibly TRBD1 or TRBD2, each sharing 5 bases. The clonotype originates from a human donor who was either an allogeneic HSCT recipient or a stem cell or donor lymphocyte infusion donor (not recorded which). It is not recorded whose cells these are; they may come from a transplant donor. Sequencing used blood, either unsorted or a sorted T cell fraction (not recorded which). The CDR3 sequence is CASSLGGSDTQYF. The DNA is TGTGCCAGCAGCTTGGGGGGGTCAGATACGCAGTATTTT.